The 26 T cell receptor beta chains below all came from one sample that was sequenced in a study of blood T cell repertoires in COVID-19 (dated by TCRdb to between 2020 and 2021). Libraries were constructed by the immunoSEQ multiplex PCR assay. Sourced from immuneACCESS, this table was stored by TCRdb with only in-frame sequences that have V and J called. A share of the clones is absent; for the studies checked, an unresolved V gene accounts for under half, and the remainder has no known explanation. Within this sample are approximately 400,000 clones, with over 80% of them counted one time only. Clones ranked in the top ten supply about 5% of the sample. The material sequenced was PBMCs or T cells enriched from blood (not recorded which). Receptors were obtained from a woman aged 45-65 years who had recovered from COVID-19.

This clone was picked up one time. This chain uses TRBV30 with TRBJ1-1; maybe TRBD1 (5 bases). V was trimmed by 2 bases and J by 1 base, leaving 11 bases between them. Germline V CDR1 and CDR2: GTSNPN, SVGIG (reference sequence). This CDR3 comprises 14 residues. The CDR3, as DNA: TGTGCCTGGAGTAAGGACATGGCGAACACTGAAGCTTTCTTT. As protein: CAWSKDMANTEAFF. Based on the CDR3 plus reference TRBV30 and TRBJ1-1, the full variable domain is SQTIHQWPATLVQPVGSPLSLECTVEGTSNPNLYWYRQAAGRGLQLLFYSVGIGQISSEVPQNLSASRPQDRQFILSSKKLLLSDSGFYLCAWSKDMANTEAFFGQGTRLTVV.

The chain is built from TRBV4-2 and TRBJ1-2; D is perhaps TRBD1 (6 bases). Trimming took off 3 bases at V and 8 bases at J, with 19 bases between the two ends. Germline V gives CDR1 LGHNA, CDR2 YNFKEQ. This CDR3 is 15 amino acids long. CDR3 loop: CASSQGSARGLGYTF. For the CDR3, the DNA is TGTGCCAGCAGCCAGGGATCTGCCAGGGGCTTGGGCTACACCTTC.

This clone was counted once. The rearrangement joins TRBV5-1 to TRBJ2-3; D is ambiguous. Trimming stripped 5 bases from V and 2 bases from J, with 9 bases between. The CDR3 spans 13 residues. The germline V gene has CDR1 SGHRS and CDR2 YFSETQ. The CDR3 loop reads CASRSQDTDTQYF. CDR3 nucleotides: TGCGCCAGCAGATCTCAGGACACAGATACGCAGTATTTT.

The gene calls are TRBV21-1 and TRBJ1-2; TRBD1, as called in the table, went unchecked against the DNA. TRBV21-1 is recorded as a pseudogene. The length of the CDR3 is 15 residues. CDR3 residues: CASSNKLGTNYGYTF. In nucleotides, the CDR3 is TGTGCCAGCAGCAATAAGTTGGGGACAAACTATGGCTACACCTTC.

J is TRBJ1-1 and V is TRBV19; the D is unclear. This CDR3 has 16 amino acids. Germline assignment: CDR1 LNHDA and CDR2 SQIVND (reference sequence). Trimming pared 1 base from V and 1 base from J, leaving 13 bases between. The CDR3 DNA follows: TGTGCCAGTAGTATAGTCCTAGGACTGACGAACACTGAAGCTTTCTTT. This translates into CASSIVLGLTNTEAFF.

The genes are TRBV18 and TRBJ1-2; D unresolved. From germline, CDR1 is KGHSH and CDR2 LQKENI. CDR3 length equals 14 residues. Trimming left V 3 bases short and J 6 bases short, with 14 bases between. This CDR3 reads CASSPGTVGHGYTF. The CDR3 region has the DNA TGTGCCAGCTCACCCGGTACCGTGGGCCATGGCTACACCTTC.

The rearrangement links TRBV6-2 or TRBV6-3 to TRBJ1-2; D is possibly TRBD1 (5 bases). CDR1 MNHEY and CDR2 SVGEGT come from the germline V gene. The germline V and J ends were trimmed by 6 bases and 5 bases, with 10 bases remaining between them. The CDR3 runs 12 residues. Here the CDR3 reads CASSSQGYGYTF. The CDR3 nucleotides are TGTGCCAGCAGCTCCCAGGGATATGGCTACACCTTC.

A word on this clone: In the same sample, other DNA sequences code for this CDR3. This chain links TRBV27 with TRBJ2-7, with 12 bases that match TRBD2. The length of the CDR3 is 14 residues. Trimming cost V 10 bases and J 6 bases; bases outside gene matches: 10. Looked up from germline, CDR1 is MNHEY and CDR2 is SMNVEV (reference sequence). This CDR3 reads CATIGLAGSGEQYF. The CDR3 nucleotides read TGTGCCACCATCGGACTAGCGGGATCTGGCGAGCAGTACTTC.

The count of this clone is one. The chain uses TRBV30 and TRBJ1-1; D gene ambiguous. V lost 2 bases and J lost 0, with 7 bases in between. Germline values: CDR1 GTSNPN, CDR2 SVGIG (reference sequence). The CDR3 has 13 amino acids. CDR3 loop: CAWSPHMNTEAFF. CDR3 DNA: TGTGCCTGGAGTCCCCACATGAACACTGAAGCTTTCTTT.

About this clone: Other DNA sequences in the same sample also yield this CDR3. This chain links TRBV3-1 (or the pseudogene TRBV3-2) with TRBJ1-6; D is possibly TRBD1 (6 bases). V dropped 2 bases and J dropped 5 bases, with 7 bases sitting between them. Germline V gives CDR1 LGHDT, CDR2 YNNKEL (reference sequence). The CDR3 covers 14 residues. The CDR3 nucleotides are TGTGCCAGCAGCCAACAGGGGAATAATTCACCCCTCCACTTT. Translating it yields CASSQQGNNSPLHF.

The genes are TRBV6-2 or TRBV6-3 and TRBJ2-7, with TRBD1 as a possible D gene (6 bases). CDR3 size: 13 residues. With 5 bases removed from V and 5 bases from J, the gap between germline ends came to 13 bases. Germline V gene sequence: CDR1 MNHEY, CDR2 SVGEGT. Here the CDR3 reads CASSLLGDNEQYF. DNA of the CDR3: TGTGCCAGCAGTCTCCTGGGGGACAACGAGCAGTACTTC.

The gene calls are TRBV9 and TRBJ1-6; TRBD1 matches 10 bases. This CDR3 has 15 residues. J lost 8 bases, V lost 5 bases, and 7 bases had no gene match. Germline V gene lookup returns CDR1 SGDLS and CDR2 YYNGEE. CDR3 protein: CASRGAGTGDSPLHF. Here the CDR3 DNA reads TGTGCCAGCAGAGGAGCAGGGACAGGGGATTCACCCCTCCACTTT.

The chain uses TRBV28 and TRBJ1-1, with 10 bases identical to TRBD1. Unmatched junction bases numbered 7, after V lost 3 bases and J lost 6 bases. The CDR3 totals 15 residues. Germline CDR1 is MDHEN and CDR2 is SYDVKM. CDR3 sequence: CASSFTGTGAPEAFF. In DNA form, the CDR3 reads TGTGCCAGCAGTTTCACCGGGACAGGGGCACCTGAAGCTTTCTTT. The variable domain in full, with the rest retrieved from reference TRBV28 and TRBJ1-1, is DVKVTQSSRYLVKRTGEKVFLECVQDMDHENMFWYRQDPGLGLRLIYFSYDVKMKEKGDIPEGYSVSREKKERFSLILESASTNQTSMYLCASSFTGTGAPEAFFGQGTRLTVV.

This clone appeared a few times. V is TRBV4-1 and J is TRBJ1-3; 10 bases line up with TRBD1. Germline-derived CDR1 and CDR2 are MGHRA and YSYEKL. V shed 6 bases, J shed 8 bases, and the junction held 7 bases outside the gene matches. The CDR3 has 14 amino acids. The CDR3 loop is CASRSTGGFDTIYF. In nucleotides, the CDR3 is TGCGCCAGCAGATCGACAGGGGGCTTCGACACCATATATTTT.

CDR3 sequence: CASMWSGGNYEQYF. CDR3 DNA: TGTGCCAGCATGTGGTCAGGGGGAAACTACGAGCAGTACTTC. The V and J genes are TRBV25-1 and TRBJ2-7; the match to TRBD1 covers 7 bases. Per germline, CDR1 MGHDK and CDR2 SYGVNS. This CDR3 region has 14 residues. Unmatched junction bases numbered 9, after V lost 7 bases and J lost 3 bases.

In this sample, this clone turned up a few times. CDR3 DNA: TGTGCCAGCGGCCAGGACACGCTCTACGAGCAGTACTTC. It specifies CASGQDTLYEQYF. The chain uses TRBV2 and TRBJ2-7; tentative D call: TRBD1 (5 bases). There are 13 residues in the CDR3. Germline-derived CDR1 and CDR2 are SNHLY and FYNNEI. The V and J ends lost 8 bases and 3 bases respectively, with 14 bases between them.

This sequence joins TRBV5-1 and TRBJ2-7, with TRBD1 identical over 9 bases. The CDR3 is made up of 14 amino acids. V lost 4 bases to trimming and J lost 5 bases; unmatched junction nucleotides: 7. The germline V gene encodes CDR1 SGHRS and CDR2 YFSETQ. The CDR3 spells CASSATGQGNEQYF. The CDR3 DNA follows: TGCGCCAGCAGCGCAACGGGACAGGGTAACGAGCAGTACTTC.

V gene TRBV29-1 combines with J gene TRBJ1-1; D is unclear. Per germline, CDR1 SQVTM and CDR2 ANQGSEA. Trimming took 7 bases from V and 2 from J, leaving 11 bases between them. The CDR3 loop spans 12 amino acids. The CDR3 bases are TGCAGCGCCAGAGGGTCCAACACTGAAGCTTTCTTT. Translation: CSARGSNTEAFF.

As DNA, the CDR3 is TGTGCCAGCTCACTTGGGACAGGGAATTCCATTAACTATGGCTACACCTTC. Residues: CASSLGTGNSINYGYTF. The chain couples TRBV18 to TRBJ1-2; TRBD1 aligns across 9 bases. Germline values: CDR1 KGHSH, CDR2 LQKENI. The CDR3 totals 17 residues. V shed 4 bases and J 1 base; nucleotides not matched to a gene: 10.

The chain joins TRBV11-3 to TRBJ1-6; 9 bases line up with TRBD1. Germline assignment: CDR1 SGHNT and CDR2 YENEEA. CDR3 size: 16 residues. The junction had 8 bases not matched to a gene; V was cut back by 1 base and J by 10 bases. CDR3 bases: TGTGCCAGCAGCTTAGGAGGGACAGGGCGTGGATCACCCCTCCACTTT. Protein sequence: CASSLGGTGRGSPLHF.

This chain connects TRBV3-1 (or the pseudogene TRBV3-2) to TRBJ1-2; D not certain. Between the trimmed V and J ends, which lost 1 base and 8 bases, there was a span of 17 bases. The CDR3 extends over 15 amino acids. Germline CDR1 is LGHDT and CDR2 is YNNKEL (reference sequence). CDR3: CASSQGAAKPVGYTF. The CDR3 bases are TGTGCCAGCAGCCAAGGTGCCGCAAAACCGGTGGGCTACACCTTC.

This chain connects TRBV2 to TRBJ1-1; D is unclear. V lost 1 base and J lost 7, with 13 bases in between. The germline gives CDR1 SNHLY, CDR2 FYNNEI. This CDR3 has 14 amino acids. CDR3 sequence reads: CASSEGPVALEAFF. In DNA form, the CDR3 reads TGTGCCAGCAGTGAAGGGCCAGTTGCCCTTGAAGCTTTCTTT. Drawing the rest from reference TRBV2 and TRBJ1-1, the complete variable domain is EPEVTQTPSHQVTQMGQEVILRCVPISNHLYFYWYRQILGQKVEFLVSFYNNEISEKSEIFDDQFSVERPDGSNFTLKIRSTKLEDSAMYFCASSEGPVALEAFFGQGTRLTVV.

The chain uses TRBV15 and TRBJ1-3, with 8 bases aligning to TRBD1. The CDR3 consists of 18 residues. Germline assignment: CDR1 LNHNV and CDR2 YYDKDF (reference sequence). Unmatched junction bases numbered 10, after V lost 3 bases and J lost 0 bases. CDR3 residues: CATSSSVRGQGSGNTIYF. The CDR3 DNA reads TGTGCCACCAGCAGCTCAGTCCGTGGACAGGGCTCTGGAAACACCATATATTTT.

The table lists this clone with a few counts. V gene TRBV7-9 combines with J gene TRBJ1-2; 7 bases fit TRBD1. The CDR3 loop spans 15 amino acids. After removal of 5 bases from V and 4 bases from J, the junction contained 10 bases not matched to a gene. Germline values: CDR1 SEHNR, CDR2 FQNEAQ (reference sequence). The CDR3, as DNA: TGTGCCAGCAGCCCGGAAAGTCAGGGGGGCTATGGCTACACCTTC. Protein product: CASSPESQGGYGYTF.

The chain joins TRBV14 to TRBJ1-2; 7 bases align to TRBD1. The germline V gene encodes CDR1 SGHDN and CDR2 FVKESK. The trim removed 0 bases at V and 2 bases at J, leaving 6 bases unmatched. The CDR3 is 16 amino acids. CDR3 nucleotides: TGTGCCAGCAGCCAAGATGGAGTGGACAGGAACTATGGCTACACCTTC. Encoded protein: CASSQDGVDRNYGYTF.

The chain joins TRBV19 to TRBJ1-1, with TRBD1 matching over 9 bases. The CDR3 has 16 amino acids. V trimming: 3 bases; J trimming: 4 bases; junction bases outside the gene matches: 9. Germline loops: CDR1 LNHDA, CDR2 SQIVND (reference sequence). The CDR3 coding sequence is TGTGCCAGTAGTATGAGGACAGGGGCGCACGGCACTGAAGCTTTCTTT. It codes for CASSMRTGAHGTEAFF. Looking up the rest from reference TRBV19 and TRBJ1-1 gives the full variable domain: DGGITQSPKYLFRKEGQNVTLSCEQNLNHDAMYWYRQDPGQGLRLIYYSQIVNDFQKGDIAEGYSVSREKKESFPLTVTSAQKNPTAFYLCASSMRTGAHGTEAFFGQGTRLTVV.